The 31 T cell receptor beta chains reported below all come from one sample, sequenced in a study of early T cells in non-severe SARS-CoV-2 infection. Using its own MiXCR run on the 5' RACE reads, TCRdb lists one record per CDR3 protein. Of tens of thousands of distinct CDR3 sequences listed, about 6% were seen once; the top ten hold less than 9.5%. The sample taken for sequencing was whole blood. The receptors originated from an adult who was a healthcare worker with PCR-confirmed SARS-CoV-2 infection or an uninfected control (not recorded which).

This clonotype has ten or more counts. The gene calls are TRBV20-1 and TRBJ1-3; 8 nucleotides line up with TRBD1. This CDR3 comprises 20 residues. Germline CDR1 DFQATT, CDR2 SNEGSKA (reference sequence). J gave up 0 bases and V 0 bases, and 16 bases lay outside the gene matches. CDR3 residues: CSARDLTRDRFRSSGNTIYF. CDR3 DNA sequence: TGCAGTGCTAGAGATCTGACCCGGGACAGGTTTAGAAGCTCTGGAAACACCATATATTTT.

This clonotype has a count of ten or more. The chain is built from TRBV4-1 and TRBJ2-3; D is unclear. Germline values: CDR1 MGHRA, CDR2 YSYEKL. This CDR3 has 15 amino acids. Trimming removed 1 base from V and 6 bases from J, with 14 bases in between. CDR3 sequence reads: CASSQGVTPRDTQYF. In DNA, the CDR3 is TGCGCCAGCAGCCAAGGTGTCACTCCCCGCGATACGCAGTATTTT.

The rearrangement links TRBV29-1 to TRBJ2-6; perhaps D is TRBD1 or TRBD2 (5 bases each). This CDR3 has 16 amino acids. Trimming cost V 6 bases and J 1 base, with 16 bases left between them. Germline CDR1 and CDR2: SQVTM and ANQGSEA. The CDR3 loop reads CSVGTETHSGANVLTF. DNA of the CDR3: TGCAGCGTAGGGACCGAGACTCATTCTGGGGCCAACGTCCTGACTTTC.

The rearrangement uses TRBV5-6 and TRBJ2-7; the D gene is possibly TRBD1 (6 bases). V was pared by 4 bases and J by 5 bases, with 10 bases between. Germline V CDR1 and CDR2: SGHDT, YYEEEE. The CDR3 has 12 amino acids. The CDR3 nucleotides read TGTGCCAGCAGCCCCAGGGACAACGAGCAGTACTTC. Translation gives CASSPRDNEQYF.

This clonotype turned up a few times. The chain carries TRBV2 and TRBJ2-5, with D maybe TRBD1 (6 bases). V gave up 1 base and J gave up 7 bases, with 19 bases separating them. There are 16 residues in the CDR3. Per the germline V gene, CDR1 is SNHLY and CDR2 is FYNNEI. For the CDR3, the DNA is TGTGCCAGCAGTGAAGATCCGAGGGGGAACTGGGTGACCCAGTACTTC. This codes for CASSEDPRGNWVTQYF.

The chain joins TRBV10-1 to TRBJ2-1, with a possible D match to TRBD1 (6 bases). The ends were cut back, 5 bases at V and 5 bases at J, with 13 bases in the middle. The CDR3 loop spans 14 amino acids. Germline V gene data show CDR1 as WNHNN and CDR2 as SYGVQD (reference sequence). In nucleotides, the CDR3 is TGCGCCAGCAGTCCCCAACAGGGACACAATGAGCAGTTCTTC. Its protein is CASSPQQGHNEQFF.

In its sample, this clonotype was seen many times. V gene TRBV29-1 combines with J gene TRBJ2-1, with TRBD2 as a possible D gene (6 bases). This CDR3 is built from 15 residues. CDR1 is SQVTM, CDR2 ANQGSEA, per germline. The V gene lost 4 bases and the J gene lost 6 bases, with 19 bases spanning the gap. The CDR3 coding sequence is TGCAGCGTTGCCCAAGCGGGCCGGGGGATCAATGAGCAGTTCTTC. Translated, it gives CSVAQAGRGINEQFF.

This clonotype was recorded at least ten times. The chain uses TRBV3-1 and TRBJ1-3; D gene unclear. The length of the CDR3 is 14 residues. Trimming cost V 2 bases and J 5 bases, with 10 bases left between them. The germline gives CDR1 LGHDT, CDR2 YNNKEL (reference sequence). The CDR3 loop is CASSQRATRNTIYF. The CDR3 DNA reads TGTGCCAGCAGCCAAAGGGCTACTCGAAACACCATATATTTT.

Ten or more counts support this clonotype. The chain employs TRBV29-1 and TRBJ2-7; D perhaps matches TRBD1 (6 bases). The CDR3 runs 14 residues. The germline gives CDR1 SQVTM, CDR2 ANQGSEA. With 6 bases removed from V and 3 bases from J, the gap between germline ends came to 18 bases. The CDR3 reads CSVTRDKSFYEQYF. The CDR3 region has the DNA TGCAGCGTAACCCGGGACAAAAGTTTCTACGAGCAGTACTTC.

Only a few counts were recorded for this clonotype. CDR3 nucleotides: TGCAGTGCTAGGAGGACAGGGACGTACGAGCAGTACTTC. The encoded protein is CSARRTGTYEQYF. The chain couples TRBV20-1 to TRBJ2-7; 8 positions agree with TRBD1. V shed 3 bases, J shed 4 bases, and the junction held 5 bases outside the gene matches. The CDR3 spans 13 residues. Germline CDR1 DFQATT, CDR2 SNEGSKA (reference sequence).

This clonotype has more than one count but fewer than ten. This chain links TRBV20-1 with TRBJ1-6; 7 bases agree with TRBD1. V trimming: 6 bases; J trimming: 13 bases; junction bases outside the gene matches: 18. CDR3 size: 15 residues. Germline V lookup: CDR1 DFQATT, CDR2 SNEGSKA (reference sequence). CDR3 sequence reads: CSATEGAGTISPLHF. DNA of the CDR3: TGCAGTGCCACGGAGGGGGCAGGGACTATTTCGCCCCTCCACTTT.

V usage is TRBV6-5 and J usage is TRBJ1-6; perhaps TRBD1 as D (6 bases). CDR1 is MNHEY and CDR2 is SVGAGI in the germline V gene. Trimming took 8 bases from V and 7 from J, leaving 9 bases between them. The CDR3 consists of 12 residues. This CDR3 is CASGTGNSPLHF. In DNA, the CDR3 is TGTGCCAGCGGTACAGGGAATTCACCCCTCCACTTT.

In its sample, this clonotype was seen a few times. The gene calls are TRBV12-3 or TRBV12-4 and TRBJ2-1; 8 bases match TRBD1. This CDR3 is built from 14 residues. V lost 4 bases and J lost 6; bases outside the gene matches: 5. In DNA, the CDR3 is TGTGCCAGCAGTTCCCTGACAGGGGCCAATGAGCAGTTCTTC. Residues: CASSSLTGANEQFF.

In this sample, this clonotype turned up many times. The chain has TRBV11-2 and TRBJ1-1, with D unresolved. V shed 3 bases and J shed 0 bases, with 8 bases lying between them. The CDR3 covers 14 residues. Per germline, CDR1 SGHAT and CDR2 FQNNGV. DNA of the CDR3: TGTGCCAGCAGCTTCTCCGCTTTGAACACTGAAGCTTTCTTT. Amino acids: CASSFSALNTEAFF.

This clonotype was recorded a few times. The gene calls are TRBV3-1 and TRBJ2-3, with 10 bases that match TRBD2. J lost 10 bases, V lost 3 bases, and 13 bases had no gene match. The CDR3 runs to 16 residues. Germline assignment: CDR1 LGHDT and CDR2 YNNKEL (reference sequence). Here the CDR3 DNA reads TGTGCCAGCAGCCAGGTAGCGGGGGGCGACCTGAGAGCGCAGTATTTT. Its protein product is CASSQVAGGDLRAQYF.

The chain carries TRBV7-2 and TRBJ2-5; unclear D gene. V was trimmed by 1 base and J by 7 bases, leaving 13 bases between them. Germline lookup yields CDR1 SGHTA and CDR2 FQGNSA. The length of the CDR3 is 14 residues. The CDR3 spells CASSLVRVSGTQYF. CDR3 sequence (DNA): TGTGCCAGCAGCTTAGTCCGCGTCTCAGGGACCCAGTACTTC.

This clonotype was recorded many times. The V call is TRBV7-2, the J call TRBJ1-1; no clear D. There are 12 residues in the CDR3. V lost 3 bases, J lost 0 bases, and 2 bases lay in between. The germline V gene has CDR1 SGHTA and CDR2 FQGNSA. The CDR3 DNA reads TGTGCCAGCAGCTTTGTGAACACTGAAGCTTTCTTT. This translates into CASSFVNTEAFF.

This clonotype was counted at least ten times. The chain couples TRBV29-1 to TRBJ2-4; 8 bases align to TRBD1. Germline V gene data show CDR1 as SQVTM and CDR2 as ANQGSEA. J lost 7 bases, V lost 4 bases, and 3 bases had no gene match. The CDR3 extends over 12 amino acids. As DNA, the CDR3 is TGCAGCGTTGGACAGGGGTACAACATTCAGTACTTC. Protein product: CSVGQGYNIQYF.

The chain combines TRBV20-1 with TRBJ1-6; 7 bases agree with TRBD1. CDR1 is DFQATT and CDR2 is SNEGSKA in the germline V gene (reference sequence). The J segment lost 4 bases and the V segment lost 3 bases, leaving 3 bases of the junction unmatched. The CDR3 spans 14 residues. In DNA, the CDR3 is TGCAGTGCTAGCCGGGACAGTTATAATTCACCCCTCCACTTT. This translates into CSASRDSYNSPLHF.

This clonotype has ten or more counts. The chain's CDR3 is CASRTGTGGSEQYF. In DNA, the CDR3 is TGTGCCAGTAGGACCGGGACAGGGGGCTCCGAGCAGTACTTC. The chain couples TRBV19 to TRBJ2-7; 12 bases match TRBD1. This CDR3 contains 14 residues. Trimming removed 6 bases from V and 6 bases from J; junction bases left unmatched: 6. Germline V lookup: CDR1 LNHDA, CDR2 SQIVND (reference sequence).

This clonotype was counted a few times. The chain carries TRBV19 and TRBJ2-3; D may be TRBD2 (6 bases). The germline V gene encodes CDR1 LNHDA and CDR2 SQIVND (reference sequence). CDR3 size: 14 residues. The ends were cut back, 7 bases at V and 5 bases at J, with 16 bases in the middle. The CDR3 loop is CASTYGGGGDTQYF. CDR3 bases: TGTGCCAGTACCTATGGGGGAGGTGGAGATACGCAGTATTTT.

This clonotype has ten or more counts. In DNA, the CDR3 is TGTGCCAGCAGCCTCTCCCACCCGGAGGGGCGCGAGTTCTTC. This sequence encodes CASSLSHPEGREFF. V and J are TRBV2 and TRBJ2-1, with D maybe TRBD2 (6 bases). In germline, CDR1 is SNHLY, CDR2 FYNNEI. The V end lost 6 bases, the J end lost 14 bases, and 23 bases lay between the germline ends. The CDR3 sequence is 14 residues long.

There are many counts of this clonotype. V and J are TRBV20-1 and TRBJ2-1; D ambiguous. Trimming pared 6 bases from V and 2 bases from J, leaving 11 bases between. Germline values: CDR1 DFQATT, CDR2 SNEGSKA (reference sequence). The CDR3 contains 13 residues. The CDR3 DNA reads TGCAGTGCCAGCAGATATCCCTACAATGAGCAGTTCTTC. This gives the protein CSASRYPYNEQFF.

This chain uses TRBV11-2 with TRBJ2-7; 14 bases are shared with TRBD2. CDR1 is SGHAT and CDR2 is FQNNGV in the germline V gene. Trimming took 3 bases from V and 6 from J; bases not matched to a gene: 10. This CDR3 is built from 17 residues. The CDR3 region is CASSFEGGLAGDLEQYF. The CDR3 DNA reads TGTGCCAGCAGCTTCGAGGGGGGACTAGCGGGAGATCTCGAGCAGTACTTC. The complete variable domain, with remaining parts taken from reference TRBV11-2 and TRBJ2-7, reads EAGVAQSPRYKIIEKRQSVAFWCNPISGHATLYWYQQILGQGPKLLIQFQNNGVVDDSQLPKDRFSAERLKGVDSTLKIQPAKLEDSAVYLCASSFEGGLAGDLEQYFGPGTRLTVT.

This clonotype was seen a few times. The chain is built from TRBV11-2 and TRBJ2-1; 9 bases fit TRBD2. Unmatched junction bases numbered 7, after V lost 1 base and J lost 6 bases. The germline V gene has CDR1 SGHAT and CDR2 FQNNGV. There are 16 residues in the CDR3. CDR3 in DNA: TGTGCCAGCAGCTTAGGCATCGCGGGAGGGCTCAATGAGCAGTTCTTC. It translates to CASSLGIAGGLNEQFF.

The table lists this clonotype with a few counts. The rearrangement joins TRBV12-3 or TRBV12-4 to TRBJ1-5; no clear D gene. The V end lost 2 bases, the J end lost 0 bases, and 8 bases lay between the germline ends. This CDR3 region has 15 residues. The CDR3 region has the DNA TGTGCCAGCAGTTTATTCAGTGATAGCAATCAGCCCCAGCATTTT. This gives the protein CASSLFSDSNQPQHF.

Many counts were recorded for this clonotype. V is TRBV20-1 and J is TRBJ1-3; 9 nucleotides line up with TRBD1. The germline gives CDR1 DFQATT, CDR2 SNEGSKA (reference sequence). Germline trimming cut 5 bases from V and 4 bases from J; bases unmatched to any gene: 6. There are 14 residues in the CDR3. CDR3 residues: CSAGGQGIGNTIYF. The CDR3 coding sequence is TGCAGTGCTGGGGGACAGGGAATCGGAAACACCATATATTTT.

This clonotype occurred many times. The J gene is TRBJ1-4, the V gene TRBV7-2, with TRBD1 identical over 9 bases. Germline V gene lookup returns CDR1 SGHTA and CDR2 FQGNSA. V trimming: 5 bases; J trimming: 6 bases; junction bases outside the gene matches: 7. This CDR3 region has 15 residues. The CDR3 sequence: CASSVDRGRDEKLFF. CDR3 DNA sequence: TGTGCCAGCAGCGTGGACAGGGGAAGAGATGAAAAACTGTTTTTT.

The gene calls are TRBV6-1 and TRBJ1-1; TRBD1 agrees at 9 bases. This CDR3 comprises 15 residues. The germline V gene encodes CDR1 MNHNS and CDR2 SASEGT. J gave up 1 base and V 6 bases, and 6 bases lay outside the gene matches. CDR3 amino acids: CASREGTGRNTEAFF. The CDR3 DNA sequence: TGTGCCAGCAGGGAGGGGACAGGGAGGAACACTGAAGCTTTCTTT.

In its sample, this clonotype was seen a few times. This rearrangement joins TRBV5-6 to TRBJ2-2; D remains unclear. CDR1 is SGHDT and CDR2 is YYEEEE in the germline V gene. V lost 2 bases to trimming and J lost 7 bases, with 9 bases between them. This CDR3 comprises 13 residues. CDR3 coding DNA: TGTGCCAGCAGCTTAGGAGTCAACGGGGAGCTGTTTTTT. It codes for CASSLGVNGELFF.

This clonotype was counted only a few times. The rearrangement links TRBV30 to TRBJ1-2, with D tentatively TRBD1 (6 bases). This CDR3 has 15 amino acids. Deletions cut 1 base from V and 8 bases from J, with 20 bases between. Germline CDR1 GTSNPN, CDR2 SVGIG (reference sequence). CDR3: CAWSGAGATREGYTF. CDR3 sequence (DNA): TGTGCCTGGAGTGGGGCAGGGGCTACGAGAGAGGGCTACACCTTC. Complete variable domain (other parts from reference TRBV30 and TRBJ1-2): SQTIHQWPATLVQPVGSPLSLECTVEGTSNPNLYWYRQAAGRGLQLLFYSVGIGQISSEVPQNLSASRPQDRQFILSSKKLLLSDSGFYLCAWSGAGATREGYTFGSGTRLTVV.